This T cell receptor (beta chain) was recovered during a study of blood T cell repertoires in COVID-19 (dated by TCRdb to about 2020). For the study in its entirety: Collaborator samples came from the United States, Italy and Spain and covered acute and convalescent phases of COVID-19. The material from the prospective study consisted of cDNA or gDNA derived from T cells, B-cell-depleted T cells, or PBMCs. Deeply sampled blood TCRbeta repertoires from subjects exposed to, actively infected with, or recovered from COVID-19 were included in the dataset. The repertoires were made available in a free public database intended to serve as a resource for research on the immune response to SARS-CoV-2. Samples came from the ongoing ImmuneRACE study (first 160 participants) plus 1,254 subjects from 6 global collaborators. Sample metadata almost always included a de-identified subject ID, COVID-19 status, age in years and sex. HLA class I and class II types, where available, came from metadata supplied by the sample provider rather than from assay-based typing.

The CDR3 spans 14 residues, from the cysteine through the phenylalanine. Only the CDR3 region is kept as DNA, spanning 42 bases read in frame from base 1. The germline V gene (reference sequence) sets CDR1 to MNHNY and CDR2 to SVGAGI. V loses 1 base, J loses 4 bases, and the germline ends lie 11 bases apart. Findings and caveats that apply to the study as a whole: Clinical and demographic metadata were provided uncurated, with the amount varying by source and participant.

TCRbeta CDR3 regions were amplified from genomic DNA using the immunoSEQ Assay, a bias-controlled multiplex PCR. The study's processing was this. Nucleated cell counts per sample were estimated from amplification of reference gene primers within the assay. To quantify the absolute abundance of each unique TCRbeta CDR3 rearrangement, sequence reads were collapsed and filtered. For each sample, productive Simpson clonality was calculated as the square root of Simpson's diversity index over productive rearrangements. TCRdb limited this immuneACCESS table to in-frame rearrangements with V and J called. A share of clones is missing; checked studies link under half to unresolved V genes, and the rest is unexplained. V and J calls and clone size are those listed in that table; D and trimming were worked out from the DNA. For this sample there are about 80,000 clones; approximately 88% appear just once. The top ten hold less than 9% of the sample.

Concerning this clone itself: The antigen this receptor binds is unknown. No quality values exist for individual bases; no much larger clone is one base distant.

Whole blood was collected in K2EDTA tubes by collaborating institutions according to the institutions' own protocols. For TCRbeta analysis, collaborator samples were shipped as frozen whole blood, as isolated PBMCs, or as DNA extracted from either sample type. The sample taken for sequencing was peripheral blood. The receptor comes from a woman older than 75 with acute or convalescent COVID-19. The chain couples TRBV6-6 to TRBJ2-7, and perhaps TRBD2 as D gene, on 6 matching bases. The sequenced DNA: TGTGCCAGCAGTTACTACTCGGGACTTTACGAGCAGTACTTC. Its protein is CASSYYSGLYEQYF.